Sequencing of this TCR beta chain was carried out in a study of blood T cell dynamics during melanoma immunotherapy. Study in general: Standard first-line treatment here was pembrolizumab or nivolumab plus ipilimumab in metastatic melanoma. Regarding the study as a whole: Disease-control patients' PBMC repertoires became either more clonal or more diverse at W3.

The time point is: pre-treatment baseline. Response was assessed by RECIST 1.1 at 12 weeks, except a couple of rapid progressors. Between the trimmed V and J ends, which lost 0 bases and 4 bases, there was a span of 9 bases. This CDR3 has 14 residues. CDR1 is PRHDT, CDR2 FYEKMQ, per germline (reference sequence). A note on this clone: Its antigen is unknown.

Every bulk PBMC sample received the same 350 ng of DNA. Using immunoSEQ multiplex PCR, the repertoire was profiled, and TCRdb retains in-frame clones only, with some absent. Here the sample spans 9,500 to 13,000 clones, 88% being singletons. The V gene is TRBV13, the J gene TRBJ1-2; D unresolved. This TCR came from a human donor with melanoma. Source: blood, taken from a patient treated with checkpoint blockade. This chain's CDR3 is CASSLGVSTYGYTF. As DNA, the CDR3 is TGTGCCAGCAGCTTAGGGGTCTCGACCTATGGCTACACCTTC.